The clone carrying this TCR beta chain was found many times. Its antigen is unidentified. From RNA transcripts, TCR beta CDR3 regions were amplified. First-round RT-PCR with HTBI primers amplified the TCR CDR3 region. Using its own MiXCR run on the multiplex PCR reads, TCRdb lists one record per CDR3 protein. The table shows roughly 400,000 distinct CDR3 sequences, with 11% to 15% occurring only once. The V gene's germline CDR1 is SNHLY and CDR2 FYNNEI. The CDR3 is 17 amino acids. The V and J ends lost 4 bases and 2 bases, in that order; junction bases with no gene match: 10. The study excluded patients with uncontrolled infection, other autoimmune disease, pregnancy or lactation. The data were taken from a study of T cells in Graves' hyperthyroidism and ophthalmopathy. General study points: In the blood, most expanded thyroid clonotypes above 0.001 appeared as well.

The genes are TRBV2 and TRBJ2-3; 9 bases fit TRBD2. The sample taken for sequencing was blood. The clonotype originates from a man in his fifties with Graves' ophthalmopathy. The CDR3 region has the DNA TGTGCCAGCAGTGGTAAGGGTCTAGCGGGATACACAGATACGCAGTATTTT. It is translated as CASSGKGLAGYTDTQYF.